This T cell receptor (beta chain) came from a study of control samples from healthy donors and cancer patients. The repertoire was sequenced with immunoSEQ multiplex PCR; TCRdb's copy has only in-frame clones and lacks some. Of 82,000 or so clones listed, 94% were seen once; the top ten hold 4.8%. Germline V gene data show CDR1 as LNHNV and CDR2 as YYDKDF (reference sequence). The ends were cut back, 4 bases at V and 4 bases at J, with 7 bases in the middle. This CDR3 has 13 amino acids. The TCR sequence derives from a woman between 18 and 29 years old in good health. Sequencing was carried out using blood. This sequence joins TRBV15 and TRBJ1-4; D not resolved. For the CDR3, the DNA is TGTGCCACCAGCACACAGAGTAATGAAAAACTGTTTTTT. Amino acids: CATSTQSNEKLFF.